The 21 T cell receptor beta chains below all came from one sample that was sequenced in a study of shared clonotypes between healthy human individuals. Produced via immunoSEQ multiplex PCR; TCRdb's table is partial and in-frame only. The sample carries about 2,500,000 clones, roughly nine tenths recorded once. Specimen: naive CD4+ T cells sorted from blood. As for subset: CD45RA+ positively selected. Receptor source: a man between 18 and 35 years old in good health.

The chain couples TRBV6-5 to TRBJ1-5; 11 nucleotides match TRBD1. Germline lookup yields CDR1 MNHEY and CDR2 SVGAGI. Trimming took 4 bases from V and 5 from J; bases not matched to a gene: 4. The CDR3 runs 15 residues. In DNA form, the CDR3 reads TGTGCCAGCAGTTGGGACAGGGGGTCACATCAGCCCCAGCATTTT. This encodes CASSWDRGSHQPQHF.

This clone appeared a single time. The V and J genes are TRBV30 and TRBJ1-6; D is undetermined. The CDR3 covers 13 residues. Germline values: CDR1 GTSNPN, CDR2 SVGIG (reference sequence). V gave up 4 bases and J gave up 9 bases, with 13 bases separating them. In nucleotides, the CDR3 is TGTGCCTGGAAGCCAAGTGGGGTTTCACCCCTCCACTTT. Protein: CAWKPSGVSPLHF. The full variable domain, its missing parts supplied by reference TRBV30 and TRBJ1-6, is SQTIHQWPATLVQPVGSPLSLECTVEGTSNPNLYWYRQAAGRGLQLLFYSVGIGQISSEVPQNLSASRPQDRQFILSSKKLLLSDSGFYLCAWKPSGVSPLHFGNGTRLTVT.

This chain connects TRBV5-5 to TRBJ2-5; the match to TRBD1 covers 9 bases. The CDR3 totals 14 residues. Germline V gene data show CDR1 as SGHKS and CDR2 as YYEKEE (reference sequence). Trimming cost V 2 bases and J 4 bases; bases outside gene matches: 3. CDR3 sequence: CASSLPGQGETQYF. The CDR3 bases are TGTGCCAGCAGCTTACCGGGACAGGGAGAGACCCAGTACTTC.

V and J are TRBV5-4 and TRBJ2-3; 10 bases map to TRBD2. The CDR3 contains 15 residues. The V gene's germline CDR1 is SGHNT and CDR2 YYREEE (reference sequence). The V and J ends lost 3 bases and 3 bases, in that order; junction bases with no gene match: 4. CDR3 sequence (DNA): TGTGCCAGCAGCTCCCTAGCGGGAGAAACAGATACGCAGTATTTT. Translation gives CASSSLAGETDTQYF.

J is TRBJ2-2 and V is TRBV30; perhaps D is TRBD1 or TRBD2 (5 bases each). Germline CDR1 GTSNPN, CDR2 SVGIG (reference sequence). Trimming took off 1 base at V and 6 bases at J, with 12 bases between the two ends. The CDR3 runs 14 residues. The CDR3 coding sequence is TGTGCCTGGAGTGGCGGTGGGGGATCCGGGGAGCTGTTTTTT. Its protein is CAWSGGGGSGELFF.

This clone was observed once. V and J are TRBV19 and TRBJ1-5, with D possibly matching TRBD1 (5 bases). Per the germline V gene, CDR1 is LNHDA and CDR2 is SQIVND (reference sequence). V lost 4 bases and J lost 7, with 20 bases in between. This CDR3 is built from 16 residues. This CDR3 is CASSRRDAGHSQPQHF. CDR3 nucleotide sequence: TGTGCCAGTAGTAGACGGGACGCCGGGCATTCGCAGCCCCAGCATTTT.

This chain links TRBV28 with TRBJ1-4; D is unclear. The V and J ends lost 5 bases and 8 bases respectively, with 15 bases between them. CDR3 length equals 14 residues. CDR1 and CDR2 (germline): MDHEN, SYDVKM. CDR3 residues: CASSRGRREEKLFF. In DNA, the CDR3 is TGTGCCAGCAGTCGTGGGAGAAGGGAGGAAAAACTGTTTTTT.

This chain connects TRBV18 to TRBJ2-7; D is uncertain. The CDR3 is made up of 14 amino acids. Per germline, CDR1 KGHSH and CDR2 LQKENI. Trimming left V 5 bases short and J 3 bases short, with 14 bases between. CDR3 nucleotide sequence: TGTGCCAGCTCAGCTCCCGGGCCAGACTACGAGCAGTACTTC. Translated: CASSAPGPDYEQYF.

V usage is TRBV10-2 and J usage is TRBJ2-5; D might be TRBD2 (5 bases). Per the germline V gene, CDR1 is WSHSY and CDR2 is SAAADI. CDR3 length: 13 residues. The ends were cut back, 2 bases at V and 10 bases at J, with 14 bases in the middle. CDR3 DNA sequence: TGCGCCAGCAGTGAGGGACTTGGGAGAGGCCAGTACTTC. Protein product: CASSEGLGRGQYF.

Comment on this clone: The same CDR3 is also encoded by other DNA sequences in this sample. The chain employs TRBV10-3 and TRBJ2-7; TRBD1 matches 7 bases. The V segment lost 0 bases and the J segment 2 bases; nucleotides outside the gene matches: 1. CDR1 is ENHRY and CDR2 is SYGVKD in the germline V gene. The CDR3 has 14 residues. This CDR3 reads CAISESGQAYEQYF. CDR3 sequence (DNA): TGTGCCATCAGTGAGTCCGGACAGGCCTACGAGCAGTACTTC.

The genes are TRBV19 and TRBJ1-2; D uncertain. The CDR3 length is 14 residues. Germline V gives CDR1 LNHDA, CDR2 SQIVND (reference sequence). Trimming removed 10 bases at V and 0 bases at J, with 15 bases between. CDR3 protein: CATKKRGTNYGYTF. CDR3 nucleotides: TGTGCCACAAAAAAGCGGGGAACTAACTATGGCTACACCTTC.

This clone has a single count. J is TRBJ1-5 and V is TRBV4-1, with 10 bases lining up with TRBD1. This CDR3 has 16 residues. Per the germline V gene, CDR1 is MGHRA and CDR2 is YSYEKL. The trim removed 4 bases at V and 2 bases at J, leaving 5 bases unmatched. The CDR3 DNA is TGCGCCAGCAGCCGAACCGGGACAGGGGGCAATCAGCCCCAGCATTTT. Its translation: CASSRTGTGGNQPQHF.

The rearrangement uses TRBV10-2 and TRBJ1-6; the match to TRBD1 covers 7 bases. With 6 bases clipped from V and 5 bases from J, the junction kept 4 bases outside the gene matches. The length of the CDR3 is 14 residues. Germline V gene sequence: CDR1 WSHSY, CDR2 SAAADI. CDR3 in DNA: TGCGCCAGCAGGGCCGGGACAGATAATTCACCCCTCCACTTT. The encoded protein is CASRAGTDNSPLHF.

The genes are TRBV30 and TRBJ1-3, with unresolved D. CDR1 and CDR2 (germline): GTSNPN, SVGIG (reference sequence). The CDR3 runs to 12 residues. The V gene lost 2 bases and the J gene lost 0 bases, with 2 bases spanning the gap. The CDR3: CAWSYSGNTIYF. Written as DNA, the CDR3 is TGTGCCTGGAGTTACTCTGGAAACACCATATATTTT.

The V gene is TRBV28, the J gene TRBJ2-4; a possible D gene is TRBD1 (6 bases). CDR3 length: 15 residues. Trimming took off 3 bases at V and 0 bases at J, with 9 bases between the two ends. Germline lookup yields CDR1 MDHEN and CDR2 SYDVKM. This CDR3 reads CASSFPGVAKNIQYF. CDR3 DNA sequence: TGTGCCAGCAGTTTTCCAGGGGTAGCCAAAAACATTCAGTACTTC.

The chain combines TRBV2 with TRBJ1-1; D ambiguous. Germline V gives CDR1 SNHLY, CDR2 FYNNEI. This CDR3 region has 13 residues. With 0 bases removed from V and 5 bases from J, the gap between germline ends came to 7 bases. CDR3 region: CASSEARFTEAFF. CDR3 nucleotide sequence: TGTGCCAGCAGTGAAGCGAGATTTACTGAAGCTTTCTTT.

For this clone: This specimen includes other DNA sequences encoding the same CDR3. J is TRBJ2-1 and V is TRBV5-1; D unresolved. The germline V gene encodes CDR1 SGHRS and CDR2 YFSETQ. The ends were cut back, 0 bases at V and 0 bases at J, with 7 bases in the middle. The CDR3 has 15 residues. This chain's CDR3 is CASSLVVSSYNEQFF. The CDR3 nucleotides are TGCGCCAGCAGCTTGGTGGTGAGCTCCTACAATGAGCAGTTCTTC. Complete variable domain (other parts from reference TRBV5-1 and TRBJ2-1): KAGVTQTPRYLIKTRGQQVTLSCSPISGHRSVSWYQQTPGQGLQFLFEYFSETQRNKGNFPGRFSGRQFSNSRSEMNVSTLELGDSALYLCASSLVVSSYNEQFFGPGTRLTVL.

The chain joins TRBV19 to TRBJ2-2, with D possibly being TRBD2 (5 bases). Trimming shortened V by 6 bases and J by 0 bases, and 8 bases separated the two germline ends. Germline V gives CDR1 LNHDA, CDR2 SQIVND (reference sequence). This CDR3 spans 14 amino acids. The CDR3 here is CASRTRANTGELFF. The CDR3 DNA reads TGTGCCAGTAGAACTAGGGCGAACACCGGGGAGCTGTTTTTT.

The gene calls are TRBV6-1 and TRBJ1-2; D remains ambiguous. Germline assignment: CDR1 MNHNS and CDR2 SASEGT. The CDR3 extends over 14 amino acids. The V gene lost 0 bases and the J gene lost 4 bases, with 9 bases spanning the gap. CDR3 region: CASSEAPKGYGYTF. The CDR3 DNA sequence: TGTGCCAGCAGTGAAGCCCCGAAGGGCTATGGCTACACCTTC.

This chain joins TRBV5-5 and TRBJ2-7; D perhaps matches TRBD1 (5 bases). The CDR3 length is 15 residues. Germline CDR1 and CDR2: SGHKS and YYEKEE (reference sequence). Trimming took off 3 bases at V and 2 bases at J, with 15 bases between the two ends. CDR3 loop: CASSYEKTVAYEQYF. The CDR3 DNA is TGTGCCAGCAGCTACGAGAAGACAGTCGCCTACGAGCAGTACTTC.

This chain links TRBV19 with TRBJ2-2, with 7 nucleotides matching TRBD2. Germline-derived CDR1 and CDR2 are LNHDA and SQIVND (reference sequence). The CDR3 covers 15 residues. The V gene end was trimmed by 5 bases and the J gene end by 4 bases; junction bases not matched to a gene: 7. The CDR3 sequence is CASSYGRGGTGELFF. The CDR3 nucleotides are TGTGCCAGTAGTTATGGCCGCGGGGGCACCGGGGAGCTGTTTTTT.